The present entry profiles one TCR beta chain with its context. Its antigen remains unknown. The data belong to a study of circulating tumor DNA in untreated peripheral T-cell lymphoma. Tumor tissue was collected at baseline, before treatment began. This CDR3 comprises 15 residues. Germline V gene lookup returns CDR1 LNHDA and CDR2 SQIVND (reference sequence). Trimming pared 5 bases from V and 1 base from J, leaving 12 bases between. Sequenced by immunoSEQ multiplex PCR; TCRdb stores in-frame clones only, minus some. The sample consists of approximately 1,500 clones, less than 75% of them appearing once. The study's findings and limits: In 76% of patients, tumor-specific clonotypes were identified.

The specimen was tumor tissue. The chain uses TRBV19 and TRBJ2-4, with D possibly TRBD2 on 6 matching bases. The sequence came from a human donor with peripheral T-cell lymphoma. As DNA, the CDR3 is TGTGCCAGTAGTTCCAGACTAGGGGCCAAAAACATTCAGTACTTC. This encodes CASSSRLGAKNIQYF.